This TCR beta chain was sequenced in a study of blood T cells in healthy people across ages. Study-level information: Capture by template switching was about one barcoded beta molecule per two T cells.

It was with a sample-barcoded 5' primer and a J-beta primer mix that a second PCR of roughly 6 to 11 cycles was run. Tagging of each cDNA molecule was performed by a template-switch adaptor with 12 random nucleotides. In TCRdb, the 5' RACE reads were re-called with MiXCR into one record per CDR3 protein. The table records some 760,000 distinct CDR3 sequences, around a quarter of them present only once. The junction had 7 bases not matched to a gene; V was cut back by 7 bases and J by 1 base. The CDR3 runs 16 residues. The germline gives CDR1 MNHEY, CDR2 SMNVEV (reference sequence). This same sample was also taken into another study, of T cells of mothers and their children.

What was sequenced was blood. The sequence was collected from a boy aged 10-17 years in good health. The V and J genes are TRBV27 and TRBJ2-1; 10 nucleotides line up with TRBD2. The DNA for the CDR3 is TGTGCCAGCATGGGTAGCGGGAGGCGGTCCTACAATGAGCAGTTCTTC. It yields the protein CASMGSGRRSYNEQFF.